Listed here are 8 T cell receptor beta chains from one sample, sequenced in a study of OX40 agonist ivuxolimab in advanced cancers. Library method: the immunoSEQ multiplex PCR assay. Not all clones reach the TCRdb copy of this immuneACCESS table, which keeps in-frame sequences only. Checked studies attribute under half of the gap to unresolved V genes and leave the rest unexplained. This sample has some 44,000 clones in its table, and more than 70% of those were observed once. 20% to 25% of the sample is held by the ten biggest clonotypes. Here the sequenced sample was CD4+ or CD8+ T cells sorted from blood, taken in a trial of the OX40 agonist ivuxolimab. The receptors originated from an adult with an advanced solid tumor such as melanoma, head and neck, liver or kidney cancer.

This clone was counted once. The rearrangement uses TRBV6-4 and TRBJ2-7, with D possibly TRBD2 on 5 matching bases. The CDR3 totals 18 residues. The ends were cut back, 2 bases at V and 0 bases at J, with 20 bases in the middle. The germline V gene has CDR1 MRHNA and CDR2 SNTAGT. The DNA for the CDR3 is TGTGCCAGCAGTGACCCCGGAGGTTGCCCTGGGGACTCCTACGAGCAGTACGTC. Its translation is CASSDPGGCPGDSYEQYV.

The rearrangement joins TRBV9 to TRBJ2-7; no definite D call. V gave up 4 bases and J gave up 2 bases, with 13 bases separating them. The CDR3 spans 14 residues. Germline V CDR1 and CDR2: SGDLS, YYNGEE. The CDR3 bases are TGTGCCAGCAGCCCGCGGCAGGCCACCTACGAGCAGTACTTC. It is translated as CASSPRQATYEQYF.

A note on this clone: A much larger clone is a single base away; this may be a read error. This chain links TRBV4-3 with TRBJ1-6; 7 positions match TRBD1. Per germline, CDR1 LGHNA and CDR2 YSLEER. This CDR3 is 17 amino acids long. The V gene end was trimmed by 0 bases and the J gene end by 3 bases; junction bases not matched to a gene: 5. Here the CDR3 reads CASSQDLRTGYNSPLHF. The CDR3 nucleotides read TGCGCCAGCAGCCAAGATCTCCGGACAGGCTATAATTCACCCCTCCACTTT.

This chain connects TRBV11-2 to TRBJ2-5, with 7 bases aligning to TRBD2. CDR1 and CDR2 (germline): SGHAT, FQNNGV. The CDR3 is made up of 15 amino acids. V lost 5 bases, J lost 1 base, and 7 bases stayed unmatched. This chain's CDR3 is CASSGGDGVQETQYF. The CDR3, as DNA: TGTGCCAGCAGCGGGGGGGATGGAGTCCAAGAGACCCAGTACTTC.

The chain joins TRBV11-2 to TRBJ2-3; weak D call: TRBD2 (7 bases). Per germline, CDR1 SGHAT and CDR2 FQNNGV. V was cut by 3 bases and J by 7 bases, with 17 bases left in between. This CDR3 region has 15 residues. In DNA, the CDR3 is TGTGCCAGCAGCTTGGGAGAGGGGGGGCAAAATACGCAGTATTTT. Its translation is CASSLGEGGQNTQYF.

This chain connects TRBV7-3 to TRBJ2-7; D tentatively fits TRBD1 or TRBD2 (6 bases each). The CDR3 totals 15 residues. The germline V gene encodes CDR1 SGHTA and CDR2 FQGTGA. Between the trimmed V and J ends, which lost 5 bases and 1 base, there was a span of 15 bases. The chain's CDR3 is CASSLRGRFSYEQYV. The CDR3 region has the DNA TGTGCCAGCAGCCTCCGGGGGCGGTTTTCCTACGAGCAGTACGTC.

The chain employs TRBV18 and TRBJ1-1; 7 nucleotides match TRBD1. CDR1 and CDR2 (germline): KGHSH, LQKENI. The CDR3 loop spans 15 amino acids. V was clipped by 6 bases and J by 0 bases; unmatched bases: 7. In DNA, the CDR3 is TGTGCCAGCTCGCCTTTCGACAGGGTGAACACTGAAGCTTTCTTT. This sequence encodes CASSPFDRVNTEAFF.

The V call is TRBV15, the J call TRBJ2-5, with D uncertain. Trimming took off 8 bases at V and 5 bases at J, with 6 bases between the two ends. This CDR3 comprises 10 residues. Germline V gene sequence: CDR1 LNHNV, CDR2 YYDKDF (reference sequence). In DNA form, the CDR3 reads TGTGCCACCGGACGGGAGACCCAGTACTTC. Protein: CATGRETQYF.